This T cell receptor beta chain was documented in a study of Graves' ophthalmopathy and Graves' hyperthyroidism. Across the study: The authors collected peripheral blood at initial diagnosis, before any treatment. Study results and caveats: In blood appeared most of the expanded thyroid clonotypes whose frequency exceeded 0.001.

With a duration under 3 months, ophthalmopathy in the donors showed moderate-to-severe activity, CAS ≥3 and NOSPECS ≥4. RNA transcripts provided the template for amplifying TCR beta CDR3 regions. An opening RT-PCR round employed HTBI primers and preceded a second-round multiplex PCR. TCRdb called the multiplex PCR reads again in MiXCR, with one record for every CDR3 protein. Of about 740,000 distinct CDR3 sequences listed, 40% were seen once; the top ten hold roughly 46%. Concerning this clonotype: Its antigen remains unknown.

The CDR3 length is 12 residues. Germline CDR1 reads ENHRY; CDR2 reads SYGVKD. The ends were cut back, 10 bases at V and 4 bases at J, with 13 bases in the middle. The chain links TRBV10-3 to TRBJ1-2; the D gene is possibly TRBD1 (5 bases). The sequencing input was peripheral blood. This receptor was identified in an adult man with Graves' ophthalmopathy. This CDR3 reads CASAGGIYGYTF. The DNA of the CDR3 is TGTGCCAGCGCTGGGGGAATCTATGGCTACACCTTC.